These 29 T cell receptor beta chains were all obtained from the same sample, sequenced in a study of tumor-infiltrating lymphocytes in primary liver carcinoma. The approximately 17-34 mg bulk tissue piece was not sorted before simultaneous RNA and DNA extraction. A primer matching the constant region was used to make TCR beta cDNA from 500 to 650 ng of total RNA. Each TCR beta library was derived from three nested multiplex PCR rounds that employed slightly modified ARM-PCR. PCR rounds one and two used TRBV1-TRBV30 forward primers with a C-beta reverse primer for 9 to 10 cycles each. TCRdb fed the multiplex PCR reads into MiXCR, producing one record per CDR3 protein. The repertoire holds about 74,000 distinct CDR3 sequences, with more than 60% as singletons. The sample was liver tumor tissue from sampling region 4. The subset: tumor region T4, right-lateral pole. All receptors come from a man in his forties with primary liver carcinoma and hepatitis B virus infection.

Comments on this clonotype: A read error may explain this, as a much larger clone is one base away. The CDR3 does not end in the conserved phenylalanine or tryptophan, so this is likely a read error. The chain links TRBV30 to TRBJ2-7; D perhaps matches TRBD2 (5 bases). V was shortened by 4 bases and J by 4 bases, with 8 bases between the two germline ends. The CDR3 extends over 11 amino acids. Germline V gene lookup returns CDR1 GTSNPN and CDR2 SVGIG (reference sequence). The CDR3: CAWTTGYEQYL. Here the CDR3 DNA reads TGTGCCTGGACGACGGGATACGAGCAGTACCTC.

Remarks on this clonotype: A junction boundary mismatches the germline segment, possibly from a read error. This chain links TRBV28 with TRBJ1-1; D not resolved. This CDR3 contains 14 residues. Looked up from germline, CDR1 is MDHEN and CDR2 is SYDVKM. The DNA of the CDR3 is TGTGTCAGCAGTCTCCCGGAATGGGCTGCTAAAGCTTTCTTT. Translating gives CVSSLPEWAAKAFF.

This clonotype was counted ten times or more. The genes are TRBV12-3 or TRBV12-4 and TRBJ2-1; D remains unclear. V lost 1 base and J 11 bases, leaving 18 bases between the germline ends. This CDR3 contains 15 residues. The CDR3 DNA reads as TGTGCCAGCAGTTTAGGACCTAAAAACCCCCCCCAGCAGTTCTTC. Translated, it gives CASSLGPKNPPQQFF.

Notes on this clonotype: The germline gene is not matched at one end of the junction; a read error may be the cause. The J gene is TRBJ2-7, the V gene TRBV11-2, with D possibly TRBD2 on 5 matching bases. The CDR3 totals 15 residues. Germline CDR1 is SGHAT and CDR2 is FQNNGV. The CDR3 DNA is TGTGCCAGCACCCTCTTGGAAGCGGCCCACTACGAGCAACACTTC. This sequence encodes CASTLLEAAHYEQHF.

This clonotype was detected a few times. A single base separates this from a much larger clone, so it may be a read error. The rearrangement joins TRBV10-3 to TRBJ2-1; no clear D gene. The V gene lost 4 bases and the J gene lost 8 bases, with 12 bases spanning the gap. Per germline, CDR1 ENHRY and CDR2 SYGVKD. The CDR3 consists of 13 residues. The CDR3 region is CAISGAEAHEQFF. As DNA, the CDR3 is TGTGCCATCAGTGGCGCTGAGGCCCATGAGCAGTTCTTC.

The rearrangement links TRBV6-1 to TRBJ2-3, with D perhaps matching TRBD1 (6 bases). V gave up 4 bases and J gave up 6 bases, with 17 bases separating them. CDR1 is MNHNS, CDR2 SASEGT, per germline. The CDR3 contains 15 residues. This chain's CDR3 is CASSVTGPDTDTQYF. The CDR3 region has the DNA TGTGCCAGCAGTGTCACAGGGCCCGACACGGATACGCAGTATTTT.

This clonotype has a count of ten or more. The chain links TRBV7-9 to TRBJ2-5, with 9 bases fitting TRBD2. Germline CDR1 reads SEHNR; CDR2 reads FQNEAQ (reference sequence). The V and J ends lost 1 base and 4 bases, in that order; junction bases with no gene match: 4. There are 15 residues in the CDR3. CDR3 amino acids: CASSLEGGRAETQYF. In DNA, the CDR3 is TGTGCCAGCAGCTTAGAAGGCGGGAGGGCAGAGACCCAGTACTTC.

In its sample, this clonotype was seen many times. The chain is built from TRBV6-2 or TRBV6-3 and TRBJ2-2; D ambiguous. The V gene lost 3 bases and the J gene lost 1 base, with 12 bases spanning the gap. From germline, CDR1 is MNHEY and CDR2 SVGEGT. The CDR3 is 16 amino acids. CDR3 nucleotide sequence: TGTGCCAGCAGTTATGCGCGGCGGCTGAACACCGGGGAGCTGTTTTTT. Its protein product is CASSYARRLNTGELFF.

This clonotype was seen ten or more times. V is TRBV30 and J is TRBJ2-2; 7 bases align to TRBD1. With 6 bases clipped from V and 5 bases from J, the junction kept 9 bases outside the gene matches. This CDR3 is built from 14 residues. CDR1 is GTSNPN and CDR2 is SVGIG in the germline V gene (reference sequence). The CDR3 reads CACHPGQTTGELFF. The CDR3 DNA reads as TGTGCCTGTCATCCGGGACAGACTACCGGGGAGCTGTTTTTT.

About this clonotype itself: At one end, the junction sequence differs from germline, possibly due to a read error. The rearrangement links TRBV12-3 or TRBV12-4 to TRBJ2-5; the D gene is possibly TRBD2 (6 bases). The CDR3 is made up of 15 amino acids. The CDR3 sequence is CASSSGGSWEETQYF. DNA for the CDR3: TGCGCCAGCAGTAGTGGGGGGAGCTGGGAAGAGACACAGTACTTC.

Points on this clonotype: This may stem from a read error, because a much larger clone lies one nucleotide away. The CDR3 DNA follows: TGTGCCAGCAGCTTAGCGGGAGAGCCCTACGAGGAGTACTTC. It translates to CASSLAGEPYEEYF. The V and J genes are TRBV7-9 and TRBJ2-7; tentatively, D is TRBD2 (5 bases). The CDR3 extends over 14 amino acids. Germline V gives CDR1 SEHNR, CDR2 FQNEAQ (reference sequence). The variable domain in full, completed from reference TRBV7-9 and TRBJ2-7, reads DTGVSQNPRHKITKRGQNVTFRCDPISEHNRLYWYRQTLGQGPEFLTYFQNEAQLEKSRLLSDRFSAERPKGSFSTLEIQRTEQGDSAMYLCASSLAGEPYEEYFGPGTRLTVT.

This clonotype was observed a single time. This sequence joins TRBV11-2 and TRBJ2-1; a possible D gene is TRBD2 (5 bases). CDR1 and CDR2 (germline): SGHAT, FQNNGV. The CDR3 runs 14 residues. V gave up 4 bases and J gave up 8 bases, with 15 bases separating them. Here the CDR3 reads CASSSAAGGDEQFF. CDR3 in DNA: TGTGCCAGCAGCTCTGCTGCAGGAGGTGATGAGCAGTTCTTC.

This clonotype appeared many times. V is TRBV12-3 or TRBV12-4 and J is TRBJ2-1; TRBD1 matches at 9 bases. The CDR3 extends over 14 amino acids. V shed 5 bases and J 6 bases; nucleotides not matched to a gene: 5. CDR3 bases: TGTGCCAGCAGTGGGACAGGGATAAGCAATGAGCAGTTCTTC. Amino acids: CASSGTGISNEQFF.

There are many counts of this clonotype. This chain connects TRBV28 to TRBJ2-7; TRBD1 aligns across 7 bases. V gave up 4 bases and J gave up 1 base; unmatched junction bases: 10. The CDR3 consists of 16 residues. Germline V gene data show CDR1 as MDHEN and CDR2 as SYDVKM. The CDR3 protein is CASSSTGAPSSYEQYF. The CDR3 coding sequence is TGTGCCAGCAGTTCCACAGGGGCCCCTTCGTCCTACGAGCAGTACTTC. The full variable domain, with the rest looked up from reference TRBV28 and TRBJ2-7, is DVKVTQSSRYLVKRTGEKVFLECVQDMDHENMFWYRQDPGLGLRLIYFSYDVKMKEKGDIPEGYSVSREKKERFSLILESASTNQTSMYLCASSSTGAPSSYEQYFGPGTRLTVT.

Of note for this clonotype: It may be a read error: a sequence one base away is much more abundant. In this CDR3 the conserved last residue, phenylalanine or tryptophan, is missing, so a read error is likely. This sequence joins TRBV10-3 and TRBJ2-1; 7 bases are a match to TRBD2. This CDR3 region has 12 residues. Trimming took 4 bases from V and 8 from J; bases not matched to a gene: 2. Germline CDR1 and CDR2: ENHRY and SYGVKD. CDR3 region: CAISGGGDEQFS. CDR3 nucleotides: TGTGCCATCAGTGGGGGGGGGGATGAGCAGTTCTCC.

The chain combines TRBV7-2 with TRBJ2-7; 8 bases match TRBD2. Germline V gene data show CDR1 as SGHTA and CDR2 as FQGNSA. The CDR3 contains 17 residues. Trimming at V came to 1 base and at J to 3 bases, leaving 11 bases not matched to a gene. CDR3 protein: CASSLVLSTSGGYEQYF. CDR3 bases: TGTGCCAGCAGCTTAGTGTTAAGCACTAGCGGAGGCTACGAGCAGTACTTC.

The table lists this clonotype with a few counts. Just one base apart from a much larger clone, this may be a read error. The chain has TRBV5-4 and TRBJ2-1; the D call may be TRBD1 or TRBD2 (5 bases each). CDR3 length: 15 residues. Germline V gene data show CDR1 as SGHNT and CDR2 as YYREEE (reference sequence). In DNA form, the CDR3 reads TGTGCCAGCAGCTCCCCAGGGAGTTCCTACAATGGGCAGTTCTTC. It is translated as CASSSPGSSYNGQFF.

The rearrangement joins TRBV20-1 to TRBJ2-1, with 13 bases lining up with TRBD2. V lost 8 bases to trimming and J lost 8 bases; unmatched junction nucleotides: 18. Germline CDR1 reads DFQATT; CDR2 reads SNEGSKA (reference sequence). The CDR3 totals 17 residues. CDR3 in amino acids: CSTQNPRLAGGDHEQFF. CDR3 bases: TGCAGTACTCAAAACCCACGACTAGCGGGAGGTGACCATGAGCAGTTCTTC.

The chain carries TRBV11-2 and TRBJ2-1; 8 nucleotides align to TRBD2. After removal of 3 bases from V and 13 bases from J, the junction contained 17 bases not matched to a gene. CDR3 size: 16 residues. Germline CDR1 reads SGHAT; CDR2 reads FQNNGV. The chain's CDR3 is CASSLDIGLAIGDQFF. For the CDR3, the DNA is TGTGCCAGCAGCTTGGATATTGGACTAGCCATAGGTGACCAGTTCTTC.

Worth noting for this clonotype: No conserved phenylalanine or tryptophan ends this CDR3, so it is likely a read error. The V call is TRBV28, the J call TRBJ1-2; maybe TRBD1 (5 bases). The germline gives CDR1 MDHEN, CDR2 SYDVKM. CDR3 length: 16 amino acids. This CDR3 reads CTSSSPAEGRGYGYTL. CDR3 in DNA: TGTACCAGCAGTTCTCCCGCGGAGGGGCGAGGCTATGGCTACACCCTC.

A word on this clonotype: The junction departs from the called germline gene at one end, perhaps through a read error. The chain has TRBV10-2 and TRBJ2-1, with 7 bases lining up with TRBD2. Germline V gene sequence: CDR1 WSHSY, CDR2 SAAADI. The CDR3 runs 14 residues. CDR3 loop: CTSSGTSDYNEQFF. The CDR3 nucleotides are TGCACCAGCAGTGGAACTAGCGACTATAATGAGCAGTTCTTC.

About this clonotype: A junction boundary mismatches the germline segment, possibly from a read error. The genes are TRBV29-1 and TRBJ1-2; D is ambiguous. Germline CDR1 SQVTM, CDR2 ANQGSEA. CDR3 length: 13 residues. The CDR3 spells CNVVRNEPYGYTF. The CDR3 region has the DNA TGCAACGTTGTTCGGAATGAACCCTATGGCTACACCTTC.

A note on this clonotype: The junction departs from germline at one end; a sequencing error may be responsible. The rearrangement links TRBV11-2 to TRBJ2-3; D may match TRBD1 or TRBD2 (5 bases each). The length of the CDR3 is 14 residues. CDR1 and CDR2 (germline): SGHAT, FQNNGV. Here the CDR3 reads CASILEGGRDTQFF. The DNA for the CDR3 is TGTGCCAGCATCTTAGAGGGCGGCAGGGATACGCAGTTTTTT.

About this clonotype: Relative to the germline gene, one junction end is altered; a read error may explain this. J is TRBJ2-1 and V is TRBV11-2, with D unresolved. Germline V gene lookup returns CDR1 SGHAT and CDR2 FQNNGV. The CDR3 totals 14 residues. As DNA, the CDR3 is TGTGCCGGCAGCTCTGCTGCAGGCGGTAATGAGGAGTTCTTC. Residues: CAGSSAAGGNEEFF.

On this clonotype itself: It is likely a read error, because the conserved phenylalanine at the end of the CDR3 is missing. The rearrangement uses TRBV5-6 and TRBJ1-4; 9 bases line up with TRBD1. The trim removed 3 bases at V and 7 bases at J, leaving 10 bases unmatched. This CDR3 contains 16 residues. Germline CDR1 and CDR2: SGHDT and YYEEEE. Written as DNA, the CDR3 is TGTGCCAGCAGCTCGGACACCGGGACAGGGATTGAAAAACTGTTTCTT. Amino acid sequence: CASSSDTGTGIEKLFL.

About this clonotype itself: The missing conserved phenylalanine or tryptophan at the end of this CDR3 makes a read error likely. The DNA is omitted, as the CDR3 cannot be located on it reliably, and the CDR3 follows TCRdb's listing. This rearrangement joins TRBV29-1 to TRBJ2-5; the D call of TRBD2 is as the table states it, not checked on the DNA. Germline V gene sequence: CDR1 SQVTM, CDR2 ANQGSEA. The CDR3 has 12 residues if both end residues are counted. The CDR3: CSVDGLQETQYS.

This clonotype was counted between two and nine times. Since a much larger clone is just one base distant, this may be a read error. It is likely a read error, because the conserved phenylalanine at the end of the CDR3 is missing. The rearrangement joins TRBV29-1 to TRBJ2-7; 7 bases agree with TRBD2. The germline V gene has CDR1 SQVTM and CDR2 ANQGSEA. This CDR3 region has 14 residues. The V gene end was trimmed by 5 bases and the J gene end by 2 bases; junction bases not matched to a gene: 9. DNA for the CDR3: TGCAGCGTTCGACTAGCTTCTCCGCCCTACGAGCAGTACTCC. This translates into CSVRLASPPYEQYS.

Of note for this clonotype: The CDR3 carries no conserved terminal phenylalanine or tryptophan, so it likely arises from a read error. The chain recombines TRBV11-2 with TRBJ2-7; 8 bases match TRBD1. CDR3 length equals 14 residues. The V gene's germline CDR1 is SGHAT and CDR2 FQNNGV. The CDR3 nucleotides are TGCGCCAGCAGCCCAGGACAGGGCGGCCACGAGCAGTACTTA. It yields the protein CASSPGQGGHEQYL.

This clonotype was seen many times. The genes are TRBV12-3 or TRBV12-4 and TRBJ1-4; D is possibly TRBD1 (6 bases). The V and J ends lost 9 bases and 4 bases respectively, with 15 bases between them. The CDR3 has 14 residues. The CDR3 coding sequence is TGTGCCAGTCTAGACACAGGGAGTAATGAAAAACTGTTTTTT. As protein: CASLDTGSNEKLFF.